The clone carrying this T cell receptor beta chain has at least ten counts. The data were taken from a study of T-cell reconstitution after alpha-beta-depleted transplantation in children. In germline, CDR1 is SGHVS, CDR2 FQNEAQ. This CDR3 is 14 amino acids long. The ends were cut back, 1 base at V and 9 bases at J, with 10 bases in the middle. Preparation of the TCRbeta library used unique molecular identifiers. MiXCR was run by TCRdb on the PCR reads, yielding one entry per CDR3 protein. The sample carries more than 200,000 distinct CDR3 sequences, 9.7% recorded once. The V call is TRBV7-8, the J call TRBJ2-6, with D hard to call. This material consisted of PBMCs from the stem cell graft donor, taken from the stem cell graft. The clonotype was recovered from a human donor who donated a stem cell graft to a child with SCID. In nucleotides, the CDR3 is TGTGCCAGCAGCTTAGACCCTAAAGTCAACGTCCTGACTTTC. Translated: CASSLDPKVNVLTF.